This TCR beta chain was identified in a study of regulatory T cells in long-lasting Graves disease. Whole-study context: Newly diagnosed Graves' patients had under 3 months of antithyroid drugs.

General observations from the study: Peripheral blood, not thyroid tissue, was the sole material studied. There was favoring of TRBV28, TRBJ1-2 and TRBJ2-5 in persistent disease. Lower TCR diversity characterized persistent Graves' patients relative to newly diagnosed patients.

This CDR3 is built from 20 residues. V dropped 7 bases and J dropped 1; count of bases not matched to a gene: 18. Germline CDR1 MNHNS, CDR2 SASEGT. Time point of the sample: newly diagnosed GD, antithyroid drugs for less than 3 months. Extracted PBMC RNA gave rise to the TCR library. This clonotype was counted between two and nine times. The antigen remains unidentified. Through Arm-PCR of CDR3 regions and iRepertoire HTBI primers, TCR beta libraries were built. A single record per CDR3 protein comes from TCRdb applying MiXCR to the multiplex PCR reads. Seen here are over 350,000 distinct CDR3 sequences, 14% observed once, and the top ten hold roughly a sixth. This sample was also put to use in a study of T cells in Graves' hyperthyroidism and ophthalmopathy.

The source is a woman aged 45-65 years with Graves disease. The genes are TRBV6-1 and TRBJ2-3; 12 nucleotides align to TRBD2. The material was peripheral blood mononuclear cells (PBMCs), obtained at new diagnosis, from a patient treated with antithyroid drugs. This CDR3 reads CASKGTSGRNKGEGTDTQYF. DNA for the CDR3: TGTGCCAGCAAGGGGACTAGCGGGCGCAACAAAGGGGAGGGCACAGATACGCAGTATTTT.